These 27 T cell receptor beta chains came from one sample sequenced in a study of blood T cell repertoires in COVID-19. TCRdb's copy holds only in-frame clones and misses some; the assay was immunoSEQ multiplex PCR. The sample includes fewer than 200,000 clones, 75% to 85% seen only once; the top ten take roughly 12%. The sequencing input was peripheral blood. The receptors derive from an elderly woman with COVID-19, enrolled during active disease.

This chain uses TRBV29-1 with TRBJ2-1, with D maybe TRBD2 (5 bases). Germline lookup yields CDR1 SQVTM and CDR2 ANQGSEA. Trimming took off 3 bases at V and 14 bases at J, with 14 bases between the two ends. The CDR3 sequence is 11 residues long. CDR3 region: CSVEALSGEFF. In DNA, the CDR3 is TGCAGCGTTGAGGCGCTCTCCGGGGAGTTCTTC.

The chain is built from TRBV19 and TRBJ1-4; the D is unclear. In germline, CDR1 is LNHDA, CDR2 SQIVND (reference sequence). The CDR3 runs to 14 residues. Deletions cut 3 bases from V and 0 bases from J, with 5 bases between. As DNA, the CDR3 is TGTGCCAGTAGTATGGTAGCAACTAATGAAAAACTGTTTTTT. As protein: CASSMVATNEKLFF.

A single count supports this clone. The chain employs TRBV11-3 and TRBJ2-5; weak D call: TRBD2 (6 bases). Germline V gene sequence: CDR1 SGHNT, CDR2 YENEEA. V was shortened by 2 bases and J by 5 bases, with 18 bases between the two germline ends. The CDR3 runs 16 residues. This CDR3 reads CASSLRTGSYRETQYF. The CDR3, as DNA: TGTGCCAGCAGCTTACGGACCGGGAGCTATAGGGAGACCCAGTACTTC.

This chain links TRBV9 with TRBJ1-3; D uncertain. Germline lookup yields CDR1 SGDLS and CDR2 YYNGEE. Trimming removed 0 bases from V and 5 bases from J, with 12 bases in between. This CDR3 comprises 15 residues. CDR3 loop: CASSVAWQERNTIYF. CDR3 DNA: TGTGCCAGCAGCGTAGCGTGGCAGGAAAGAAACACCATATATTTT.

This rearrangement joins TRBV30 to TRBJ1-2; no definite D call. Germline CDR1 GTSNPN, CDR2 SVGIG (reference sequence). V lost 2 bases, J lost 6 bases, and 7 bases lay in between. The CDR3 spans 11 residues. The CDR3 DNA follows: TGTGCCTGGAGTCCTAGCCATGGCTACACCTTC. This translates into CAWSPSHGYTF.

V is TRBV28 and J is TRBJ2-7, with D unresolved. Looked up from germline, CDR1 is MDHEN and CDR2 is SYDVKM. V lost 4 bases and J lost 3, with 4 bases in between. This CDR3 is 11 amino acids long. This CDR3 reads CASSSFYEQYF. The CDR3 DNA sequence: TGTGCCAGCAGTTCATTCTACGAGCAGTACTTC. Combining the CDR3 with reference TRBV28 and TRBJ2-7 gives the whole variable domain DVKVTQSSRYLVKRTGEKVFLECVQDMDHENMFWYRQDPGLGLRLIYFSYDVKMKEKGDIPEGYSVSREKKERFSLILESASTNQTSMYLCASSSFYEQYFGPGTRLTVT.

V usage is TRBV4-2 and J usage is TRBJ2-4; possibly TRBD2 for D (6 bases). Germline lookup yields CDR1 LGHNA and CDR2 YNFKEQ. Trimming stripped 4 bases from V and 6 bases from J, with 10 bases between. The CDR3 spans 13 residues. The CDR3 here is CASSPNSGNIQYF. The CDR3 bases are TGTGCCAGCAGCCCCAATAGCGGAAACATTCAGTACTTC.

The chain recombines TRBV7-9 with TRBJ2-3; D may be TRBD2 (6 bases). With 1 base removed from V and 5 bases from J, the gap between germline ends came to 7 bases. The CDR3 runs 13 residues. The germline CDR1 and CDR2 sequences are SEHNR and FQNEAQ (reference sequence). The CDR3 DNA is TGTGCCAGCAGCTTAGTGGGGGGAGATACGCAGTATTTT. Residues: CASSLVGGDTQYF.

This clone was seen more than once but under ten times. The gene calls are TRBV5-1 and TRBJ1-2, with 7 bases fitting TRBD1. Germline trimming cut 2 bases from V and 3 bases from J; bases unmatched to any gene: 10. The CDR3 runs to 16 residues. Looked up from germline, CDR1 is SGHRS and CDR2 is YFSETQ. The CDR3 region is CASSFGRGNQDYGYTF. As DNA, the CDR3 is TGCGCCAGCAGCTTCGGCAGGGGGAATCAAGACTATGGCTACACCTTC.

The chain links TRBV20-1 to TRBJ1-1; D remains unclear. In germline, CDR1 is DFQATT, CDR2 SNEGSKA (reference sequence). The length of the CDR3 is 11 residues. V dropped 6 bases and J dropped 11 bases, with 16 bases sitting between them. CDR3 residues: CSANPSALAFF. Here the CDR3 DNA reads TGCAGTGCCAACCCCTCAGCGCTTGCTTTCTTT.

The chain recombines TRBV5-6 with TRBJ2-3; the match to TRBD1 covers 8 bases. The CDR3 has 16 amino acids. The junction had 5 bases not matched to a gene; V was cut back by 0 bases and J by 2 bases. The germline V gene encodes CDR1 SGHDT and CDR2 YYEEEE. The CDR3 DNA is TGTGCCAGCAGCTTGGTCGGACAGGGCTACACAGATACGCAGTATTTT. Its translation is CASSLVGQGYTDTQYF. Filled out from reference TRBV5-6 and TRBJ2-3, the complete variable domain reads DAGVTQSPTHLIKTRGQQVTLRCSPKSGHDTVSWYQQALGQGPQFIFQYYEEEERQRGNFPDRFSGHQFPNYSSELNVNALLLGDSALYLCASSLVGQGYTDTQYFGPGTRLTVL.

The chain recombines TRBV6-1 with TRBJ1-5; 9 nucleotides agree with TRBD1. The V gene end was trimmed by 3 bases and the J gene end by 6 bases; junction bases not matched to a gene: 9. The CDR3 loop spans 16 amino acids. Germline V gene lookup returns CDR1 MNHNS and CDR2 SASEGT. The CDR3 coding sequence is TGTGCCAGCAGTGACCGCAAGGGACAGGGCGTTCAGCCCCAGCATTTT. Translation gives CASSDRKGQGVQPQHF.

This rearrangement joins TRBV10-3 to TRBJ2-3, with a weak D call TRBD2 (6 bases). Germline V gene data show CDR1 as ENHRY and CDR2 as SYGVKD. Trimming took off 3 bases at V and 3 bases at J, with 13 bases between the two ends. The CDR3 consists of 15 residues. Here the CDR3 reads CAISESGAATDTQYF. The CDR3 DNA reads TGTGCCATCAGTGAATCGGGAGCGGCAACAGATACGCAGTATTTT.

This chain connects TRBV11-3 to TRBJ2-4; 8 nucleotides line up with TRBD1. CDR1 is SGHNT and CDR2 is YENEEA in the germline V gene. V was pared by 5 bases and J by 10 bases, with 13 bases of the junction left unmatched. CDR3 length equals 15 residues. CDR3 DNA: TGTGCCAGCAGCACGCAGGGGGCCGGGACCACAATTCAGTACTTC. Protein sequence: CASSTQGAGTTIQYF.

CDR3: CASISSGEQTQYF. In nucleotides, the CDR3 is TGCGCCAGCATTTCCTCAGGGGAACAGACCCAGTACTTC. This rearrangement joins TRBV5-1 to TRBJ2-5; tentatively, D is TRBD1 (6 bases). The CDR3 contains 13 residues. V dropped 6 bases and J dropped 6 bases, with 15 bases sitting between them. Germline loops: CDR1 SGHRS, CDR2 YFSETQ.

The chain recombines TRBV12-3 or TRBV12-4 with TRBJ1-5; 7 bases match TRBD1. The CDR3 is 13 amino acids. V lost 6 bases, J lost 4 bases, and 3 bases stayed unmatched. CDR3 loop: CASRPTGNQPQHF. As DNA, the CDR3 is TGTGCCAGCAGGCCGACAGGGAATCAGCCCCAGCATTTT.

The rearrangement joins TRBV6-5 to TRBJ1-1; maybe TRBD1 (5 bases). CDR1 is MNHEY, CDR2 SVGAGI, per germline. CDR3 length equals 16 residues. V lost 2 bases and J lost 4, with 17 bases in between. In DNA form, the CDR3 reads TGTGCCAGCAGTTACGGGGGATCCGGGAGGTTCACTGAAGCTTTCTTT. This sequence encodes CASSYGGSGRFTEAFF.

V is TRBV28 and J is TRBJ1-6; 10 bases align to TRBD1. J gave up 7 bases and V 5 bases, and 5 bases lay outside the gene matches. The CDR3 runs to 15 residues. The germline gives CDR1 MDHEN, CDR2 SYDVKM. CDR3 nucleotides: TGTGCCAGCAGTCAGACAGGGGGCCCGAATTCACCCCTCCACTTT. Protein product: CASSQTGGPNSPLHF.

The chain joins TRBV9 to TRBJ2-3; a possible D gene is TRBD2 (6 bases). This CDR3 is built from 12 residues. The germline V gene has CDR1 SGDLS and CDR2 YYNGEE. The V and J ends lost 7 bases and 7 bases respectively, with 13 bases between them. Here the CDR3 DNA reads TGTGCCAGCGCTCGGAGGGAAAATACGCAGTATTTT. This codes for CASARRENTQYF.

The J gene is TRBJ2-7, the V gene TRBV5-1; 14 bases align to TRBD2. The trim removed 0 bases at V and 4 bases at J, leaving 9 bases unmatched. Germline CDR1 is SGHRS and CDR2 is YFSETQ. The CDR3 covers 18 residues. The CDR3 region has the DNA TGCGCCAGCAGCTTGGGGGGGCCGGGACTAGCGGGAGTTTACGAGCAGTACTTC. This sequence encodes CASSLGGPGLAGVYEQYF.

This chain uses TRBV27 with TRBJ2-6; tentatively, D is TRBD2 (6 bases). Per germline, CDR1 MNHEY and CDR2 SMNVEV (reference sequence). Trimming shortened V by 2 bases and J by 1 base, and 6 bases separated the two germline ends. There are 15 residues in the CDR3. CDR3 loop: CASSLRGSGANVLTF. The CDR3 DNA is TGTGCCAGCAGTTTACGGGGGTCTGGGGCCAACGTCCTGACTTTC.

The chain couples TRBV4-1 to TRBJ2-2, with D tentatively TRBD1 (5 bases). Germline V lookup: CDR1 MGHRA, CDR2 YSYEKL. V lost 3 bases and J lost 2, with 7 bases in between. CDR3 length equals 14 residues. CDR3 residues: CASSHQGNTGELFF. The DNA for the CDR3 is TGCGCCAGCAGCCATCAGGGTAACACCGGGGAGCTGTTTTTT.

This clone has more than one count but fewer than ten. This chain links TRBV28 with TRBJ1-5, with D uncertain. With 2 bases removed from V and 5 bases from J, the gap between germline ends came to 10 bases. This CDR3 has 14 amino acids. Germline V gene lookup returns CDR1 MDHEN and CDR2 SYDVKM. The CDR3 protein is CASSLLERDQPQHF. The CDR3 DNA reads as TGTGCCAGCAGTTTACTCGAGCGGGATCAGCCCCAGCATTTT.

V is TRBV5-1 and J is TRBJ2-7; D might be TRBD2 (5 bases). The CDR3 consists of 16 residues. Trimming left V 0 bases short and J 5 bases short, with 18 bases between. Germline CDR1 is SGHRS and CDR2 is YFSETQ. The CDR3 sequence: CASSLEARAVYHEQYF. The CDR3 DNA sequence: TGCGCCAGCAGCTTGGAGGCGAGGGCAGTCTACCACGAGCAGTACTTC. The entire variable domain, with the rest obtained from reference TRBV5-1 and TRBJ2-7, is as follows: KAGVTQTPRYLIKTRGQQVTLSCSPISGHRSVSWYQQTPGQGLQFLFEYFSETQRNKGNFPGRFSGRQFSNSRSEMNVSTLELGDSALYLCASSLEARAVYHEQYFGPGTRLTVT.

This clone was seen a few times. The chain combines TRBV30 with TRBJ2-7, with D perhaps matching TRBD1 (6 bases). Germline V CDR1 and CDR2: GTSNPN, SVGIG (reference sequence). The CDR3 totals 15 residues. Trimming stripped 2 bases from V and 0 bases from J, with 14 bases between. CDR3 DNA sequence: TGTGCCTGGAGTAAGGAACAGGGTTTCTCCTACGAGCAGTACTTC. Protein: CAWSKEQGFSYEQYF.

This clone was observed a handful of times. This chain uses TRBV7-9 with TRBJ2-3; tentative D call: TRBD1 (6 bases). Germline values: CDR1 SEHNR, CDR2 FQNEAQ (reference sequence). CDR3 length: 15 amino acids. V shed 5 bases and J shed 6 bases, with 18 bases lying between them. The CDR3 reads CASSPGRGGVDTQYF. The CDR3 bases are TGTGCCAGCAGCCCCGGGCGAGGGGGAGTGGATACGCAGTATTTT. Filled out from reference TRBV7-9 and TRBJ2-3, the complete variable domain reads DTGVSQNPRHKITKRGQNVTFRCDPISEHNRLYWYRQTLGQGPEFLTYFQNEAQLEKSRLLSDRFSAERPKGSFSTLEIQRTEQGDSAMYLCASSPGRGGVDTQYFGPGTRLTVL.

The chain recombines TRBV7-9 with TRBJ1-6; 9 bases are a match to TRBD1. CDR3 length equals 16 residues. The J segment lost 7 bases and the V segment lost 5 bases, leaving 9 bases of the junction unmatched. CDR1 and CDR2 from the germline V gene are SEHNR and FQNEAQ (reference sequence). The CDR3 DNA reads as TGTGCCAGCAGCGGTTGGGGACAGGGAGTGAATTCACCCCTCCACTTT. It encodes CASSGWGQGVNSPLHF.